The T cell receptor (beta chain) under discussion was sequenced for a study of response to subunit inactivated influenza vaccine. Whole-study results and caveats: The authors put forward the suggestion that each seasonal influenza vaccination may bring in only a limited number of new T cells.

This CDR3 has 18 amino acids. CDR1 and CDR2 (germline): SGHRS, YFSETQ. V shed 3 bases, J shed 7 bases, and the junction held 12 bases outside the gene matches. One entry per CDR3 protein results from TCRdb running MiXCR on the RT-PCR reads. The data show about 570,000 distinct CDR3 sequences, about 11% seen once. Of note for this clonotype: The target antigen is unknown.

These data also featured in a second study, about T cells expressing NK-cell markers. That source adds: TCR beta libraries carry UMIs added by 5'RACE template switching. Each TCR beta repertoire originated in sorted T cells that were CD3+CD56+NKG2C+, CD3+CD56+NKG2C- or CD3+CD56-NKG2C+. In more than five donors, dominant CD3+CD56+NKG2C+ clonotypes ranked among the top 10 CD8+ clonotypes.

The chain couples TRBV5-1 to TRBJ2-1, with TRBD2 matching over 14 bases. Sequenced material: PBMCs from blood, taken on the day of vaccination. The receptor was derived from a man aged 45-65 years who received an inactivated influenza vaccine. CDR3 amino acids: CASSSIRLAGGPGNEQFF. The CDR3 nucleotides are TGCGCCAGCAGCTCCATTAGACTAGCGGGAGGGCCGGGGAATGAGCAGTTCTTC.